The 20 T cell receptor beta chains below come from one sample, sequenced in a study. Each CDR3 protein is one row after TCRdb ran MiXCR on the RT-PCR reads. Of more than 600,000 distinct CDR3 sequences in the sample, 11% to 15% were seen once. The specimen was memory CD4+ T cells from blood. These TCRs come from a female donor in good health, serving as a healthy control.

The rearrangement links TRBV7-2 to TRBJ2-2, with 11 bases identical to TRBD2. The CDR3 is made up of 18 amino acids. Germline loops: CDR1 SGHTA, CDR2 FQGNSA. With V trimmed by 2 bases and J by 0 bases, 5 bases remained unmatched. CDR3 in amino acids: CASSLRPSGGTNTGELFF. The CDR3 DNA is TGTGCCAGCAGCTTAAGGCCTAGCGGGGGGACGAACACCGGGGAGCTGTTTTTT.

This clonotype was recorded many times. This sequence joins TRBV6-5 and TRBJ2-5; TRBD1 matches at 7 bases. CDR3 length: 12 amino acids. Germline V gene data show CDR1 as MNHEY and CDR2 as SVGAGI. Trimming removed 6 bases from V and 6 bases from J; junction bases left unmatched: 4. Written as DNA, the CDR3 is TGTGCCAGCAGAGACAGGGCAAAGACCCAGTACTTC. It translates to CASRDRAKTQYF.

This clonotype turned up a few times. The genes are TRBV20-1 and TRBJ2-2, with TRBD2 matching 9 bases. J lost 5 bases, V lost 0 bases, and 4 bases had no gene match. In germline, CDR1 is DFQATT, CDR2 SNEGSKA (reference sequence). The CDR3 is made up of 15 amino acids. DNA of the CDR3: TGCAGTGCTAGAGATCAGACTAGCGGTACCGGGGAGCTGTTTTTT. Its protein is CSARDQTSGTGELFF.

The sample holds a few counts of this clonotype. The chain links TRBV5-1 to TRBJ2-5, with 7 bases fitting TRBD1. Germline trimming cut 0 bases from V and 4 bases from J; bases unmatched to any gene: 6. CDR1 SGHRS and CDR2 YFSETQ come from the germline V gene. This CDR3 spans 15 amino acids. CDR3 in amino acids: CASSLGTGYRETQYF. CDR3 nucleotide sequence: TGCGCCAGCAGCTTGGGGACAGGTTATCGAGAGACCCAGTACTTC.

CDR3 in amino acids: CATSSGSTRPQHF. In nucleotides, the CDR3 is TGTGCCACCAGCTCGGGCAGCACACGGCCCCAGCATTTT. The chain has TRBV24-1 and TRBJ1-5; D gene uncertain. Germline V gives CDR1 KGHDR, CDR2 SFDVKD. Trimming left V 7 bases short and J 9 bases short, with 15 bases between. This CDR3 region has 13 residues.

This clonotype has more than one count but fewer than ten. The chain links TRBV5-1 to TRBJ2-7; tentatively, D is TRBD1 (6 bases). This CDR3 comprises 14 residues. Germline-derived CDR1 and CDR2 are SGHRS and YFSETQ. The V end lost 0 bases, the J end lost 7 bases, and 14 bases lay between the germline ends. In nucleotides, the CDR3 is TGCGCCAGCAGCTTGGAACAGGGTCTTGGGGAGCAGTACTTC. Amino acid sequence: CASSLEQGLGEQYF.

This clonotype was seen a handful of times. The CDR3 protein is CSALPGRGVYNEQFF. CDR3 in DNA: TGCAGTGCCCTCCCTGGGCGGGGGGTCTACAATGAGCAGTTCTTC. The genes are TRBV20-1 and TRBJ2-1, with TRBD2 matching 8 bases. From germline, CDR1 is DFQATT and CDR2 SNEGSKA (reference sequence). The CDR3 consists of 15 residues. V lost 6 bases and J lost 3; bases outside the gene matches: 10.

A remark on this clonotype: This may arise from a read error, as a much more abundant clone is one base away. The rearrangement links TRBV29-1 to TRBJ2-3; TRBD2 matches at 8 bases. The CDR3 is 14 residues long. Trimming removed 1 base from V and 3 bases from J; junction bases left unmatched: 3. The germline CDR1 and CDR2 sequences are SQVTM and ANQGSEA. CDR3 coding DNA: TGCAGCGTTGAAGGCGGCGGGAGGACAGATACGCAGTATTTT. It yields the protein CSVEGGGRTDTQYF.

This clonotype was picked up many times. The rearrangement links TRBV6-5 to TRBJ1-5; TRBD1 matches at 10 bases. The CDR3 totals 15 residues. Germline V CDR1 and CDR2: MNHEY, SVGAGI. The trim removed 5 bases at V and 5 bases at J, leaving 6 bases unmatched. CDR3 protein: CASSQGTGVDQPQHF. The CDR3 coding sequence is TGTGCCAGCAGTCAAGGGACAGGGGTGGATCAGCCCCAGCATTTT.

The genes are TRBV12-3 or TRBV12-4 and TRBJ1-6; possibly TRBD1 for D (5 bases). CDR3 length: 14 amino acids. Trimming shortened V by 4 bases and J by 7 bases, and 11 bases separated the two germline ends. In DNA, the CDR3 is TGTGCCAGCAGTTGGGGCAGGGTGAATTCACCCCTCCACTTT. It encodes CASSWGRVNSPLHF.

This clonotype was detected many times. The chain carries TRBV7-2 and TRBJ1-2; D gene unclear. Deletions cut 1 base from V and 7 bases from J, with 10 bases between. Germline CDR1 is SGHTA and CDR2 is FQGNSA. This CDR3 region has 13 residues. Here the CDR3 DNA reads TGTGCCAGCAGCTTAGTATCGTTAGGTGGCTACACCTTC. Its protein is CASSLVSLGGYTF.

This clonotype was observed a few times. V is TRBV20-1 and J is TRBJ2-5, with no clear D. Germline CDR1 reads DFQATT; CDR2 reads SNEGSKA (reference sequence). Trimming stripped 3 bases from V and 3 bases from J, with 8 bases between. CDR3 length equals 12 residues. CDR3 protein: CSARYGEETQYF. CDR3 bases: TGCAGTGCTAGGTATGGGGAAGAGACCCAGTACTTC.

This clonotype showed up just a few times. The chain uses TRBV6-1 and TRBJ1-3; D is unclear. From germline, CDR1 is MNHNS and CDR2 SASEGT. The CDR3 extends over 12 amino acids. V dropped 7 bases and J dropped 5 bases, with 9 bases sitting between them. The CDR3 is CASKMGRNTIYF. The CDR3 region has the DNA TGTGCCAGCAAGATGGGGAGAAACACCATATATTTT.

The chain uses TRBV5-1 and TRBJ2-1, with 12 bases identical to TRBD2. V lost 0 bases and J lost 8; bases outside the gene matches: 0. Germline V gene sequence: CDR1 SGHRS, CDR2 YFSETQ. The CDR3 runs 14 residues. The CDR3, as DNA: TGCGCCAGCAGCTTGGGGACTAGCGGGGATGAGCAGTTCTTC. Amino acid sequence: CASSLGTSGDEQFF.

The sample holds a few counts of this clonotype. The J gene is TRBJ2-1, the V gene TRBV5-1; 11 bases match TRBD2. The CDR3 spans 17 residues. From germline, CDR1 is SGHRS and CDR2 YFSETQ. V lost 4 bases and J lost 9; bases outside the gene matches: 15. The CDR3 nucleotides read TGCGCCAGCAGCGGATGGCTCCTTAGCGGGAGGGGGAGTGAGCAGTTCTTC. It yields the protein CASSGWLLSGRGSEQFF.

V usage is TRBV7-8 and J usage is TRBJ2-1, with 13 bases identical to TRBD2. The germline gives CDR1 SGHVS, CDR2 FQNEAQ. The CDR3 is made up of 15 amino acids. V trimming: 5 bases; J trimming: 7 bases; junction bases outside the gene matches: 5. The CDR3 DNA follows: TGTGCCAGCAGCACAGGGACTAGCGGGGTTAATGAGCAGTTCTTC. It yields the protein CASSTGTSGVNEQFF. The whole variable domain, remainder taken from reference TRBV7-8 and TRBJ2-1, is GAGVSQSPRYKVAKRGQDVALRCDPISGHVSLFWYQQALGQGPEFLTYFQNEAQLDKSGLPSDRFFAERPEGSVSTLKIQRTQQEDSAVYLCASSTGTSGVNEQFFGPGTRLTVL.

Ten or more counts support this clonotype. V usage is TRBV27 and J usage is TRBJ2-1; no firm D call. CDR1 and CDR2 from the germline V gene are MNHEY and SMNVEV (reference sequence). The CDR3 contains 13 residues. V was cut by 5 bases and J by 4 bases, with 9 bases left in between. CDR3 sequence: CASSVTAYNEQFF. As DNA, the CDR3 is TGTGCCAGCAGTGTGACTGCTTACAATGAGCAGTTCTTC.

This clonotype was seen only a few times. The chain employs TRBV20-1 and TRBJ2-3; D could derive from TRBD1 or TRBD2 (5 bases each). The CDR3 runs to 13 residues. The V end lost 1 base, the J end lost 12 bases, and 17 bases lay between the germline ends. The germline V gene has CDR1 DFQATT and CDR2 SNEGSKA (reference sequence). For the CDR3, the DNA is TGCAGTGCTAGAGTGGGTAGGGACCCCGATCAGTATTTT. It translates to CSARVGRDPDQYF.

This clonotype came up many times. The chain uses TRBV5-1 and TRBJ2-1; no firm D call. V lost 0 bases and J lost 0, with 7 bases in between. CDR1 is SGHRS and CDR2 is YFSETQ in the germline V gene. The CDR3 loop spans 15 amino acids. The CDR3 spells CASSLAPSSYNEQFF. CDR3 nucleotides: TGCGCCAGCAGCTTGGCGCCGAGCTCCTACAATGAGCAGTTCTTC.

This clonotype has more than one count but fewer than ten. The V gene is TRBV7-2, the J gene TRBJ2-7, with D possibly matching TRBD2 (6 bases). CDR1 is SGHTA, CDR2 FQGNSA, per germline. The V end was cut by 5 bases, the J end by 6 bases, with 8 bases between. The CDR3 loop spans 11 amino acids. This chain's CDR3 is CASSRELEQYF. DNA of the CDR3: TGTGCCAGCAGCCGGGAGCTCGAGCAGTACTTC.